Presented here are 26 T cell receptor beta chains from one specimen sequenced in a study of blood T cell repertoires in COVID-19. Generated by immunoSEQ multiplex PCR, the TCRdb table keeps only in-frame clones and is missing some. The sample has a few hundred thousand clones, approximately 81% seen once; the top ten hold 15% to 20%. Material: peripheral blood. The receptor source for this set is a woman older than 75 with active or convalescent COVID-19.

The CDR3 DNA is TGTGCCAGCAGCTTGGGTATGACTAGCACAGATACGCAGTATTTT. Its translation: CASSLGMTSTDTQYF. The rearrangement links TRBV5-5 to TRBJ2-3; D remains ambiguous. Germline V gene lookup returns CDR1 SGHKS and CDR2 YYEKEE (reference sequence). The V gene lost 0 bases and the J gene lost 0 bases, with 8 bases spanning the gap. The CDR3 is 15 amino acids.

In its sample, this clone was seen a few times. This chain connects TRBV5-1 to TRBJ2-5, with D perhaps matching TRBD2 (5 bases). CDR1 SGHRS and CDR2 YFSETQ come from the germline V gene. V lost 0 bases, J lost 4 bases, and 16 bases lay in between. The CDR3 is 16 residues long. CDR3 protein: CASSLAGVPSAETQYF. In DNA, the CDR3 is TGCGCCAGCAGCTTGGCCGGGGTCCCTTCCGCAGAGACCCAGTACTTC.

This clone has more than one count but fewer than ten. The chain couples TRBV6-5 to TRBJ1-2; tentatively, D is TRBD1 (5 bases). Looked up from germline, CDR1 is MNHEY and CDR2 is SVGAGI. The V and J ends lost 5 bases and 6 bases respectively, with 19 bases between them. This CDR3 is built from 15 residues. The CDR3 reads CASSLQGRNVDGYTF. The CDR3 DNA reads as TGTGCCAGCAGTCTTCAGGGCAGGAACGTCGATGGCTACACCTTC.

The CDR3 protein is CASTPRGRAFF. In DNA form, the CDR3 reads TGTGCCAGCACCCCCAGGGGTAGGGCTTTCTTT. This rearrangement joins TRBV2 to TRBJ1-1, with D perhaps matching TRBD1 (6 bases). The CDR3 consists of 11 residues. CDR1 and CDR2 from the germline V gene are SNHLY and FYNNEI. V lost 7 bases, J lost 11 bases, and 14 bases lay in between.

This clone was detected only once. The chain joins TRBV28 to TRBJ1-2; 8 positions agree with TRBD1. V shed 9 bases, J shed 4 bases, and the junction held 4 bases outside the gene matches. The CDR3 loop spans 12 amino acids. The germline V gene has CDR1 MDHEN and CDR2 SYDVKM. CDR3 protein: CASRTGTYGYTF. CDR3 in DNA: TGTGCCAGTCGGACAGGGACCTATGGCTACACCTTC.

The chain uses TRBV10-1 and TRBJ2-1; 8 nucleotides match TRBD2. V lost 3 bases to trimming and J lost 9 bases; unmatched junction nucleotides: 1. CDR1 is WNHNN, CDR2 SYGVQD, per germline (reference sequence). The CDR3 extends over 12 amino acids. CDR3 sequence reads: CASSELAVEQFF. The CDR3 DNA is TGCGCCAGCAGTGAACTAGCGGTTGAGCAGTTCTTC.

V and J are TRBV6-5 and TRBJ2-3, with 7 bases identical to TRBD1. This CDR3 comprises 13 residues. The V gene end was trimmed by 6 bases and the J gene end by 8 bases; junction bases not matched to a gene: 8. Germline V gene data show CDR1 as MNHEY and CDR2 as SVGAGI. The CDR3, as DNA: TGTGCCAGCAGAACAAACAGGGGTGCTACGCAGTATTTT. Translation gives CASRTNRGATQYF.

The chain has TRBV30 and TRBJ1-5, with a possible D match to TRBD1 (6 bases). CDR3 length: 13 residues. With 3 bases removed from V and 4 bases from J, the gap between germline ends came to 10 bases. CDR1 and CDR2 from the germline V gene are GTSNPN and SVGIG (reference sequence). The CDR3 sequence is CAWSLDSNQPQHF. The CDR3 region has the DNA TGTGCCTGGAGCCTGGACAGTAATCAGCCCCAGCATTTT.

V and J are TRBV5-1 and TRBJ2-1; 11 nucleotides agree with TRBD2. With 0 bases clipped from V and 8 bases from J, the junction kept 7 bases outside the gene matches. The CDR3 is 16 amino acids. The V gene's germline CDR1 is SGHRS and CDR2 YFSETQ. The CDR3 sequence: CASSLAPSGRFDEQFF. Here the CDR3 DNA reads TGCGCCAGCAGCTTGGCCCCTAGCGGGAGGTTCGATGAGCAGTTCTTC.

This chain uses TRBV6-2 or TRBV6-3 with TRBJ2-7; 10 bases are a match to TRBD2. J gave up 3 bases and V 2 bases, and 7 bases lay outside the gene matches. The CDR3 has 16 residues. From germline, CDR1 is MNHEY and CDR2 SVGEGT. The CDR3 DNA reads TGTGCCAGCAGTTACCGCTGGACTAGCGGTATCTACGAGCAGTACTTC. Translated: CASSYRWTSGIYEQYF.

The chain combines TRBV7-2 with TRBJ2-5; TRBD2 matches at 7 bases. Germline CDR1 SGHTA, CDR2 FQGNSA. This CDR3 comprises 17 residues. The V segment lost 1 base and the J segment 10 bases; nucleotides outside the gene matches: 18. CDR3 coding DNA: TGTGCCAGCAGCTTAGTCGCGACCGAGGGTAGGCGGGGGAGCCAGTACTTC. Residues: CASSLVATEGRRGSQYF.

This chain links TRBV2 with TRBJ1-3; D is unclear. The CDR3 runs to 13 residues. V gave up 6 bases and J gave up 0 bases, with 6 bases separating them. Germline CDR1 SNHLY, CDR2 FYNNEI. CDR3 DNA: TGTGCCAGCAGCGTGAGCTCTGGAAACACCATATATTTT. It translates to CASSVSSGNTIYF.

This clone appeared a few times. The V and J genes are TRBV4-3 and TRBJ2-2; D is possibly TRBD2 (5 bases). CDR1 and CDR2 from the germline V gene are LGHNA and YSLEER. The CDR3 runs to 14 residues. Trimming removed 3 bases at V and 1 base at J, with 6 bases between. CDR3 amino acids: CASSHRENTGELFF. In DNA, the CDR3 is TGCGCCAGCAGCCACCGGGAGAACACCGGGGAGCTGTTTTTT.

Only a few counts were recorded for this clone. The rearrangement joins TRBV7-9 to TRBJ2-7, with 9 bases identical to TRBD1. Germline V gene lookup returns CDR1 SEHNR and CDR2 FQNEAQ (reference sequence). The CDR3 length is 15 residues. V trimming: 4 bases; J trimming: 2 bases; junction bases outside the gene matches: 6. CDR3 protein: CASSWPGQGTYEQYF. CDR3 DNA: TGTGCCAGCAGCTGGCCGGGACAGGGAACCTACGAGCAGTACTTC.

The CDR3 loop is CASSYSLTGEETQYF. Written as DNA, the CDR3 is TGTGCCAGCAGTTACTCGTTGACAGGGGAAGAGACCCAGTACTTC. The gene calls are TRBV6-2 or TRBV6-3 and TRBJ2-5; 8 nucleotides line up with TRBD1. The CDR3 consists of 15 residues. The germline V gene encodes CDR1 MNHEY and CDR2 SVGEGT. The trim removed 0 bases at V and 3 bases at J, leaving 3 bases unmatched.

This chain links TRBV15 with TRBJ2-5; 7 positions match TRBD2. Looked up from germline, CDR1 is LNHNV and CDR2 is YYDKDF (reference sequence). CDR3 length equals 16 residues. V shed 5 bases, J shed 0 bases, and the junction held 9 bases outside the gene matches. The CDR3 spells CATSGGGTMYQETQYF. CDR3 DNA: TGTGCCACCAGCGGGGGGGGGACCATGTACCAAGAGACCCAGTACTTC.

This clone is a singleton in its sample. The chain links TRBV19 to TRBJ1-5, with TRBD1 matching over 10 bases. Germline CDR1 is LNHDA and CDR2 is SQIVND (reference sequence). The CDR3 covers 16 residues. V was clipped by 8 bases and J by 7 bases; unmatched bases: 14. The CDR3, as DNA: TGTGCCAGTTCTCTCTCCGGGACAGGGGTTAGACAGCCCCAGCATTTT. Its protein is CASSLSGTGVRQPQHF.

The chain links TRBV6-5 to TRBJ2-3; 10 bases match TRBD2. The length of the CDR3 is 15 residues. V lost 6 bases to trimming and J lost 4 bases; unmatched junction nucleotides: 7. CDR1 is MNHEY and CDR2 is SVGAGI in the germline V gene. The CDR3 spells CASSTGTSAPDTQYF. For the CDR3, the DNA is TGTGCCAGCAGCACCGGGACTAGCGCCCCAGATACGCAGTATTTT.

This clone was seen once. V and J are TRBV19 and TRBJ2-2; TRBD1 aligns across 11 bases. The V gene's germline CDR1 is LNHDA and CDR2 SQIVND (reference sequence). The CDR3 sequence is 15 residues long. V was clipped by 10 bases and J by 5 bases; unmatched bases: 9. The CDR3 region is CATLSGTGGTGELFF. As DNA, the CDR3 is TGTGCCACCCTCTCCGGGACAGGGGGGACCGGGGAGCTGTTTTTT.

J is TRBJ2-1 and V is TRBV5-4; no clear D gene. The germline CDR1 and CDR2 sequences are SGHNT and YYREEE (reference sequence). Trimming cost V 3 bases and J 10 bases, with 14 bases left between them. The CDR3 contains 13 residues. The CDR3 region is CASSSLPETEQFF. In DNA, the CDR3 is TGTGCCAGCAGCTCCCTTCCAGAAACCGAGCAGTTCTTC. Full variable domain (rest looked up from reference TRBV5-4 and TRBJ2-1): ETGVTQSPTHLIKTRGQQVTLRCSSQSGHNTVSWYQQALGQGPQFIFQYYREEENGRGNFPPRFSGLQFPNYSSELNVNALELDDSALYLCASSSLPETEQFFGPGTRLTVL.

The rearrangement uses TRBV19 and TRBJ1-5; TRBD1 matches at 8 bases. After removal of 3 bases from V and 6 bases from J, the junction contained 10 bases not matched to a gene. The length of the CDR3 is 16 residues. Germline CDR1 and CDR2: LNHDA and SQIVND (reference sequence). CDR3 loop: CASSILGTGGGQPQHF. The CDR3 DNA reads TGTGCCAGTAGTATTCTTGGAACAGGGGGGGGTCAGCCCCAGCATTTT. Filled out from reference TRBV19 and TRBJ1-5, the complete variable domain reads DGGITQSPKYLFRKEGQNVTLSCEQNLNHDAMYWYRQDPGQGLRLIYYSQIVNDFQKGDIAEGYSVSREKKESFPLTVTSAQKNPTAFYLCASSILGTGGGQPQHFGDGTRLSIL.

The chain couples TRBV2 to TRBJ2-5, with 11 bases lining up with TRBD2. With V trimmed by 4 bases and J by 5 bases, 6 bases remained unmatched. Germline CDR1 is SNHLY and CDR2 is FYNNEI. The CDR3 sequence is 15 residues long. CDR3 protein: CASSGLAGSLETQYF. In DNA form, the CDR3 reads TGTGCCAGCAGTGGACTAGCGGGAAGCTTGGAGACCCAGTACTTC.

The V gene is TRBV28, the J gene TRBJ1-2; a possible D gene is TRBD1 (5 bases). The CDR3 is 15 residues long. Looked up from germline, CDR1 is MDHEN and CDR2 is SYDVKM. The V end lost 3 bases, the J end lost 0 bases, and 11 bases lay between the germline ends. CDR3 sequence (DNA): TGTGCCAGCAGTTTGGGCCAGGGTCCTAACTATGGCTACACCTTC. Protein: CASSLGQGPNYGYTF.

J is TRBJ2-5 and V is TRBV12-5, with 8 bases matching TRBD2. The CDR3 is 13 residues long. Germline CDR1 reads LGHNT; CDR2 reads FRNRAP. V lost 6 bases and J lost 5; bases outside the gene matches: 5. CDR3: CASGRGGRETQYF. CDR3 sequence (DNA): TGTGCTAGTGGCCGGGGCGGGAGGGAGACCCAGTACTTC.

The J gene is TRBJ2-3, the V gene TRBV4-1; TRBD1 matches 9 bases. The germline CDR1 and CDR2 sequences are MGHRA and YSYEKL. With 3 bases clipped from V and 3 bases from J, the junction kept 10 bases outside the gene matches. The CDR3 consists of 17 residues. The CDR3 is CASSHPGTGSSTDTQYF. For the CDR3, the DNA is TGCGCCAGCAGCCATCCCGGGACAGGGAGTTCAACAGATACGCAGTATTTT.

This chain links TRBV14 with TRBJ2-1; 7 bases align to TRBD2. V lost 8 bases and J lost 3; bases outside the gene matches: 10. CDR1 SGHDN and CDR2 FVKESK come from the germline V gene. The CDR3 contains 15 residues. In DNA, the CDR3 is TGTGCCAGCTCAAAGCGGGATTACCTCTACAATGAGCAGTTCTTC. The encoded protein is CASSKRDYLYNEQFF.